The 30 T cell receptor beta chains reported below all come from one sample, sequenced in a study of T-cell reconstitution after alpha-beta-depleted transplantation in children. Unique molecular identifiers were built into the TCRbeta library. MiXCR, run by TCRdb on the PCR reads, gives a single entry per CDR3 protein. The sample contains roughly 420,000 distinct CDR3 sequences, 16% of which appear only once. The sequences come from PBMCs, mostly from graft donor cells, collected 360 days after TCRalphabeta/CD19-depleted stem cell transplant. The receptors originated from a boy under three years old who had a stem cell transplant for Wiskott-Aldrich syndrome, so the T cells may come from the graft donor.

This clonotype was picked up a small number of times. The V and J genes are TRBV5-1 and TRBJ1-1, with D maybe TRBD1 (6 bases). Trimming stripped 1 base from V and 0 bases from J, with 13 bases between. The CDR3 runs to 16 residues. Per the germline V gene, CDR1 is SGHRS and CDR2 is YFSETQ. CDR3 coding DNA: TGCGCCAGCAGCTTGTCTACCGGGACACTGAACACTGAAGCTTTCTTT. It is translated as CASSLSTGTLNTEAFF.

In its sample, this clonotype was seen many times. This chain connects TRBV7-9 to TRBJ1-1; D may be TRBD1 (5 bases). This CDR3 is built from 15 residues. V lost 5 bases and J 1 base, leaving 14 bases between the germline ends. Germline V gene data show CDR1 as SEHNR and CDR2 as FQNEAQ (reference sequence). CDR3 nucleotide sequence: TGTGCCAGCAGCCGGTGGCTGGGGGAGAACACTGAAGCTTTCTTT. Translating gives CASSRWLGENTEAFF.

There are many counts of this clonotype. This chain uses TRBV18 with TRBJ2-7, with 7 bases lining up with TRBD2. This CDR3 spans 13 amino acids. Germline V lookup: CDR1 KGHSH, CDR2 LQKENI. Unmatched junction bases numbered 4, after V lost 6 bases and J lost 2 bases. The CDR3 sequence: CASSFGTTYEQYF. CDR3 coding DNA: TGTGCCAGCTCCTTTGGGACTACCTACGAGCAGTACTTC.

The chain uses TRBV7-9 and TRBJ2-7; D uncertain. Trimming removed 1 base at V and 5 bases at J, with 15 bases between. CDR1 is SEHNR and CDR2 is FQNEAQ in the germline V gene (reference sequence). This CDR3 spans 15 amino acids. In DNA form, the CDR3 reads TGTGCCAGCAGCTTAGTCGGGCCAATAAACCACGAGCAGTACTTC. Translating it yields CASSLVGPINHEQYF.

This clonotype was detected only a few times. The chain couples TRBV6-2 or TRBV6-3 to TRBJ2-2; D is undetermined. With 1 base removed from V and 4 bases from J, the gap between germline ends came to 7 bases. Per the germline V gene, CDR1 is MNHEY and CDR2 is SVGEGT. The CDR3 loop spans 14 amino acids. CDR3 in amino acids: CASSYFSVTGELFF. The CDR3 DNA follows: TGTGCCAGCAGTTACTTTTCAGTCACCGGGGAGCTGTTTTTT.

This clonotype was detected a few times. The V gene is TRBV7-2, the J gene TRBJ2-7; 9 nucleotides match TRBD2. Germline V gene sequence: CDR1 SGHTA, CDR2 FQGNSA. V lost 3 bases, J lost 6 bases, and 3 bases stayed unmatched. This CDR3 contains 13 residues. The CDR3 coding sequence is TGTGCCAGCAGCTTTAGCGGGAGTCTCGAGCAGTACTTC. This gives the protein CASSFSGSLEQYF.

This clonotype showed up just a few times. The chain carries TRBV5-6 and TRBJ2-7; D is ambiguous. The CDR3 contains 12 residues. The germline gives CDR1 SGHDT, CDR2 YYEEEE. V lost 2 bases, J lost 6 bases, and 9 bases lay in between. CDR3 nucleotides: TGTGCCAGCAGCTTATTGCCCCTCGAGCAGTACTTC. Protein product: CASSLLPLEQYF.

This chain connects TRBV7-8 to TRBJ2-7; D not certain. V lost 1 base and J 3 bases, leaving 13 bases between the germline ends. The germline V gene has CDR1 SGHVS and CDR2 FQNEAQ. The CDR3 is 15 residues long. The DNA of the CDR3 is TGTGCCAGCAGCTTAGGCCTGATACTGGGCTACGAGCAGTACTTC. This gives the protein CASSLGLILGYEQYF. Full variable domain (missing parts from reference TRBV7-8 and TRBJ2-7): GAGVSQSPRYKVAKRGQDVALRCDPISGHVSLFWYQQALGQGPEFLTYFQNEAQLDKSGLPSDRFFAERPEGSVSTLKIQRTQQEDSAVYLCASSLGLILGYEQYFGPGTRLTVT.

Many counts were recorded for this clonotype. The CDR3 here is CASSSRGGSQPQHF. For the CDR3, the DNA is TGTGCCAGCAGTTCCCGAGGGGGAAGTCAGCCCCAGCATTTT. The chain uses TRBV12-3 or TRBV12-4 and TRBJ1-5; D possibly corresponds to TRBD1 (6 bases). The CDR3 totals 14 residues. V was trimmed by 4 bases and J by 6 bases, leaving 13 bases between them.

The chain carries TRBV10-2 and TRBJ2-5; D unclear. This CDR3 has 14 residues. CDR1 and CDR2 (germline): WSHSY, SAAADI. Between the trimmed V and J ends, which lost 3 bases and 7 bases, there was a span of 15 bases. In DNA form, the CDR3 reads TGCGCCAGCAGTGATCGATGGGTAGTGGGGACCCAGTACTTC. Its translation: CASSDRWVVGTQYF.

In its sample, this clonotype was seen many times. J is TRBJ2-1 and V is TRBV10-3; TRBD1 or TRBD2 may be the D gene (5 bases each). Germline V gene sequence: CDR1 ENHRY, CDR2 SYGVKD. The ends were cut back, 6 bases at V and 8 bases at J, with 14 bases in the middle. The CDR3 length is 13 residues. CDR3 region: CAIRGRDPDEQFF. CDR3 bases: TGTGCCATCAGGGGACGAGACCCCGATGAGCAGTTCTTC.

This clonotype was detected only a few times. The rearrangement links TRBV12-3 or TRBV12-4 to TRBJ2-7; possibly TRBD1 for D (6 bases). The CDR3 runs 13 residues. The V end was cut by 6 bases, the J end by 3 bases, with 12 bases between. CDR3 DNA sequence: TGTGCCAGCAGCCCCGCAGGGGACTACGAGCAGTACTTC. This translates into CASSPAGDYEQYF.

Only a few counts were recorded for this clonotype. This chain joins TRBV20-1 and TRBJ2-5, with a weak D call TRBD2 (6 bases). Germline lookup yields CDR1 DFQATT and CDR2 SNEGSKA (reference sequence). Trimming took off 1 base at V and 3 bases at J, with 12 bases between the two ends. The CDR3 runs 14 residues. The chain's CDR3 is CSARAGSGKETQYF. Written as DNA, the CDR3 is TGCAGTGCTAGAGCCGGGAGTGGGAAAGAGACCCAGTACTTC.

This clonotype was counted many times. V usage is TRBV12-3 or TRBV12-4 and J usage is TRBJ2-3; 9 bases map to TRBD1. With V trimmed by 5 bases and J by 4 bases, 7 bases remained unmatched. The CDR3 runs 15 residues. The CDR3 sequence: CASSGDRGVPDTQYF. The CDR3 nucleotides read TGTGCCAGCAGTGGCGACAGGGGGGTGCCAGATACGCAGTATTTT.

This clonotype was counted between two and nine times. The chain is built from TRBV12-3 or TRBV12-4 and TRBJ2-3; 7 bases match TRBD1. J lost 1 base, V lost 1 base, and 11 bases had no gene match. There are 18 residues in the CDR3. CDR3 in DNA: TGTGCCAGCAGTTTAGACGTGAGGAAGGGGGCTGGCACAGATACGCAGTATTTT. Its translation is CASSLDVRKGAGTDTQYF.

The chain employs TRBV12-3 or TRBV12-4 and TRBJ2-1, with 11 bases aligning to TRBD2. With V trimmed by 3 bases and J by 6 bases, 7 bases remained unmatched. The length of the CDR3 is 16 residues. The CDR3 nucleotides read TGTGCCAGCAGTTTTGGGCGGGGACTAGCGGTCAATGAGCAGTTCTTC. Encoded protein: CASSFGRGLAVNEQFF.

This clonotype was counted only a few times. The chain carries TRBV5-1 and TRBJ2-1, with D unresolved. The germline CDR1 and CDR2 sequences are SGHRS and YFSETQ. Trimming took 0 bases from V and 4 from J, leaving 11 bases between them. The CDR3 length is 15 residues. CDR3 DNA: TGCGCCAGCAGCTTGGTGGCAGTCATATACAATGAGCAGTTCTTC. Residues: CASSLVAVIYNEQFF.

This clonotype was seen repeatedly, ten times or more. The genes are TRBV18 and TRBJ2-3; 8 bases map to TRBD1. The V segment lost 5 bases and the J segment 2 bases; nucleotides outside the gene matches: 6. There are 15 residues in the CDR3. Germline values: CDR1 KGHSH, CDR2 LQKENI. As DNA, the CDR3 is TGTGCCAGCTCATCCGGACAGGGTTTCACAGATACGCAGTATTTT. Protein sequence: CASSSGQGFTDTQYF.

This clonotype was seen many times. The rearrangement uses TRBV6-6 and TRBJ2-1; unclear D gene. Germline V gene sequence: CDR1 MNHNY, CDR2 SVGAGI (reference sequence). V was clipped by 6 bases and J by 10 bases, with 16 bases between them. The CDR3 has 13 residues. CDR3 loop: CASSSWKAIEQFF. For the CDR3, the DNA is TGTGCCAGCAGCTCGTGGAAGGCCATCGAGCAGTTCTTC.

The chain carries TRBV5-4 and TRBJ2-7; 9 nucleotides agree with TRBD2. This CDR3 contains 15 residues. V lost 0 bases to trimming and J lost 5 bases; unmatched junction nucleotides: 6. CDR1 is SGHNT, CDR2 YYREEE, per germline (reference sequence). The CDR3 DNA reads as TGTGCCAGCAGCTTGGGTAGCGGGAGTCCCCACGAGCAGTACTTC. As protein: CASSLGSGSPHEQYF. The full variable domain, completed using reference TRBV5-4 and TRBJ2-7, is ETGVTQSPTHLIKTRGQQVTLRCSSQSGHNTVSWYQQALGQGPQFIFQYYREEENGRGNFPPRFSGLQFPNYSSELNVNALELDDSALYLCASSLGSGSPHEQYFGPGTRLTVT.

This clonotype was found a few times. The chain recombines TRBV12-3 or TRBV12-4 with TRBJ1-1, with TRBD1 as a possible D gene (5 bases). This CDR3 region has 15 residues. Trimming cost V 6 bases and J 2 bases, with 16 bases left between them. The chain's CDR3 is CASRHIQGVNTEAFF. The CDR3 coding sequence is TGTGCCAGCAGACACATCCAGGGAGTAAACACTGAAGCTTTCTTT.

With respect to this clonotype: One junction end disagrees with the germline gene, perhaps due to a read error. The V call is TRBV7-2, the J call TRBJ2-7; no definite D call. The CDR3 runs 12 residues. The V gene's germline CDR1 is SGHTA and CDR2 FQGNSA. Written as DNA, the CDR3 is TGTGCCAGCAGCCGTACTACCTTTCCGCAGGACTTC. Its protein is CASSRTTFPQDF.

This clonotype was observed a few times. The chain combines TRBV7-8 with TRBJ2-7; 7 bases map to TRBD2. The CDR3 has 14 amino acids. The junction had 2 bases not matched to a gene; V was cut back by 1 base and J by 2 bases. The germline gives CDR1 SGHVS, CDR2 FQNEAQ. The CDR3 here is CASSLGEGTYEQYF. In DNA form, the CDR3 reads TGTGCCAGCAGCTTAGGGGAGGGGACCTACGAGCAGTACTTC.

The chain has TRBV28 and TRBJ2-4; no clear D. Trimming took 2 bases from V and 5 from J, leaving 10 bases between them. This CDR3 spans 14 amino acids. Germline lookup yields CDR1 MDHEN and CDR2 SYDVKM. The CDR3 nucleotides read TGTGCCAGCAGTTTAATGAAGATTCAAAACATTCAGTACTTC. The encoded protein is CASSLMKIQNIQYF.

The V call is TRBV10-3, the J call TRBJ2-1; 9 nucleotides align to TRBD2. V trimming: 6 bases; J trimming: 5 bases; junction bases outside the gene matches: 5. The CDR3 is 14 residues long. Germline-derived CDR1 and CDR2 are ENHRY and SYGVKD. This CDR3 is CAISSGTSHNEQFF. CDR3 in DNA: TGTGCCATCAGCTCCGGGACTAGCCACAATGAGCAGTTCTTC.

The CDR3 here is CATSDSRVNYGYTF. CDR3 DNA sequence: TGTGCCACCAGTGACTCCAGGGTTAACTATGGCTACACCTTC. The chain combines TRBV24-1 with TRBJ1-2, with D perhaps matching TRBD1 (5 bases). This CDR3 region has 14 residues. Germline V CDR1 and CDR2: KGHDR, SFDVKD. Trimming pared 4 bases from V and 1 base from J, leaving 9 bases between.

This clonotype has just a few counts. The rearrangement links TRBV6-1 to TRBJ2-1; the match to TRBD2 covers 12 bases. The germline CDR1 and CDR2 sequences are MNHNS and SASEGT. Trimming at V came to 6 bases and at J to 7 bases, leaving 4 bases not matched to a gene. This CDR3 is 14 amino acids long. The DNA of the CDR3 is TGTGCCAGCAGACACGGACTAGCGGGGAATGAGCAGTTCTTC. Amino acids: CASRHGLAGNEQFF.

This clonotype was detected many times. The CDR3 DNA sequence: TGTGCCAGCAGTTTCCCCACTAGCGGCTCCTACGAGCAGTACTTC. It encodes CASSFPTSGSYEQYF. The rearrangement joins TRBV28 to TRBJ2-7; 8 bases agree with TRBD2. Losses at the gene ends were 3 bases for V and 0 bases for J; bases not matched to a gene: 4. The V gene's germline CDR1 is MDHEN and CDR2 SYDVKM. The CDR3 runs to 15 residues.

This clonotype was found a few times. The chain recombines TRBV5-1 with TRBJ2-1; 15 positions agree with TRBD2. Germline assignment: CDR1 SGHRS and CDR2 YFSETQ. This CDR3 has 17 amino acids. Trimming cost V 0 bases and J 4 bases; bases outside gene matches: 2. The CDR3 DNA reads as TGCGCCAGCAGCTTGGTGGGACTAGCGGGGGGTTACAATGAGCAGTTCTTC. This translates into CASSLVGLAGGYNEQFF.

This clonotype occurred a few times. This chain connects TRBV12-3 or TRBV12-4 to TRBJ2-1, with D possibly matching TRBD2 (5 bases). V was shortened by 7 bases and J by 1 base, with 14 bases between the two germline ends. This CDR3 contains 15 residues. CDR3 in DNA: TGTGCCAGCATCTTTGGCCGGGGATCCTACAATGAGCAGTTCTTC. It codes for CASIFGRGSYNEQFF.